Below are 13 T cell receptor beta chains sequenced from a single sample in a study of beta chain features in type 1 diabetes. Reverse transcribing all isolated RNA meant expressed TCRB transcripts were sequenced. Generated by immunoSEQ multiplex PCR, the TCRdb table keeps only in-frame clones and is missing some. The sample lists almost 250,000 clones; roughly 13% were seen once. Sequencing was carried out using naive CD4+ T cells from blood. Every receptor here comes from a woman aged 40-49 years in good health.

This chain joins TRBV5-4 and TRBJ2-1; D is possibly TRBD1 (7 bases). The V end lost 4 bases, the J end lost 4 bases, and 18 bases lay between the germline ends. CDR1 SGHNT and CDR2 YYREEE come from the germline V gene (reference sequence). The CDR3 loop spans 16 amino acids. CDR3 nucleotides: TGTGCCAGCAGCAGACCCGCGGGACAGCTTTACAATGAGCAGTTCTTC. This sequence encodes CASSRPAGQLYNEQFF.

In this sample, this clone turned up a few times. Mismatch with germline at one junction end may stem from a read error. V gene TRBV9 combines with J gene TRBJ2-2, with D tentatively TRBD2 (6 bases). Germline CDR1 reads SGDLS; CDR2 reads YYNGEE. The CDR3 loop spans 16 amino acids. The CDR3 coding sequence is TGTGCCAGCAGCGCGGCGGGGCGGCCGACCGGCGGGAAGCTGTTTTTT. Translation gives CASSAAGRPTGGKLFF. Using reference TRBV9 and TRBJ2-2 for the parts outside the CDR3, the full variable domain is DSGVTQTPKHLITATGQRVTLRCSPRSGDLSVYWYQQSLDQGLQFLIQYYNGEERAKGNILERFSAQQFPDLHSELNLSSLELGDSALYFCASSAAGRPTGGKLFFGEGSRLTVL.

This clone has more than one count but fewer than ten. J is TRBJ1-6 and V is TRBV9; 12 bases are a match to TRBD1. V shed 4 bases, J shed 9 bases, and the junction held 11 bases outside the gene matches. The CDR3 consists of 17 residues. Germline CDR1 SGDLS, CDR2 YYNGEE. CDR3 sequence reads: CASSPRPGQGAGSPLHF. CDR3 nucleotides: TGTGCCAGCAGCCCCCGCCCGGGACAGGGGGCAGGTTCACCCCTCCACTTT.

The chain couples TRBV27 to TRBJ2-7; 9 nucleotides line up with TRBD1. Germline CDR1 MNHEY, CDR2 SMNVEV (reference sequence). CDR3 length: 14 amino acids. The ends lost 8 bases at V and 1 base at J; junction bases unmatched: 6. CDR3 in amino acids: CASRTGGPSYEQYF. The CDR3 coding sequence is TGTGCCAGCCGCACAGGGGGCCCTTCCTACGAGCAGTACTTC.

This chain uses TRBV6-1 with TRBJ1-2, with unresolved D. The CDR3 consists of 13 residues. Trimming pared 5 bases from V and 4 bases from J, leaving 11 bases between. Germline V lookup: CDR1 MNHNS, CDR2 SASEGT. CDR3 sequence: CASSPDTIYGYTF. The CDR3 nucleotides read TGTGCCAGCAGTCCCGACACGATCTATGGCTACACCTTC.

V usage is TRBV15 and J usage is TRBJ2-6, with D possibly matching TRBD1 (5 bases). The CDR3 contains 15 residues. Trimming left V 1 base short and J 1 base short, with 5 bases between. CDR1 LNHNV and CDR2 YYDKDF come from the germline V gene (reference sequence). In nucleotides, the CDR3 is TGTGCCACCAGCAGAGCAGGGTCTGGGGCCAACGTCCTGACTTTC. This gives the protein CATSRAGSGANVLTF. The full variable domain, in which reference TRBV15 and TRBJ2-6 provide the parts outside the CDR3, is DAMVIQNPRYQVTQFGKPVTLSCSQTLNHNVMYWYQQKSSQAPKLLFHYYDKDFNNEADTPDNFQSRRPNTSFCFLDIRSPGLGDTAMYLCATSRAGSGANVLTFGAGSRLTVL.

This clone came up a few times. V usage is TRBV6-1 and J usage is TRBJ2-5; 9 bases agree with TRBD2. Germline V gives CDR1 MNHNS, CDR2 SASEGT. The CDR3 covers 15 residues. The J segment lost 4 bases and the V segment lost 2 bases, leaving 5 bases of the junction unmatched. The CDR3 coding sequence is TGTGCCAGCAGTGAACTGATAGCGGGGGCAGAGACCCAGTACTTC. This sequence encodes CASSELIAGAETQYF.

V is TRBV21-1 and J is TRBJ1-1; TRBD1, the table's D call, lacks a check against the DNA. TRBV21-1 is deemed a pseudogene. CDR3 length: 15 amino acids. CDR3 bases: TGTGCCAGCAGCCAATTAGTAGTGGGCAGGGCTGAAGCTTTCTTT. Translating gives CASSQLVVGRAEAFF.

In its sample, this clone was seen a few times. V usage is TRBV27 and J usage is TRBJ1-2, with TRBD1 identical over 7 bases. The CDR3 is 13 amino acids. The V gene end was trimmed by 2 bases and the J gene end by 5 bases; junction bases not matched to a gene: 2. Germline CDR1 and CDR2: MNHEY and SMNVEV (reference sequence). The chain's CDR3 is CASSLGGQYGYTF. The CDR3 DNA is TGTGCCAGCAGTTTAGGGGGACAGTATGGCTACACCTTC.

This clone was seen a handful of times. The rearrangement joins TRBV6-6 to TRBJ1-2; 7 nucleotides line up with TRBD1. The V and J ends lost 9 bases and 2 bases, in that order; junction bases with no gene match: 3. Germline CDR1 MNHNY, CDR2 SVGAGI (reference sequence). This CDR3 region has 12 residues. The CDR3 protein is CARGQPNYGYTF. The CDR3 bases are TGTGCCAGGGGACAGCCAAACTATGGCTACACCTTC.

The chain employs TRBV7-2 and TRBJ2-1; D is possibly TRBD2 (6 bases). Trimming stripped 1 base from V and 12 bases from J, with 16 bases between. Germline lookup yields CDR1 SGHTA and CDR2 FQGNSA. The CDR3 runs 14 residues. The CDR3 spells CASSLGGVYGVQFF. CDR3 DNA: TGTGCCAGCAGCTTAGGCGGGGTTTATGGGGTGCAGTTCTTC.

V usage is TRBV2 and J usage is TRBJ1-2; D is ambiguous. The V and J ends lost 5 bases and 5 bases respectively, with 12 bases between them. CDR3 size: 13 residues. Germline V CDR1 and CDR2: SNHLY, FYNNEI. DNA of the CDR3: TGTGCCAGCAGTACATACGAGGTGTATGGCTACACCTTC. Its protein product is CASSTYEVYGYTF. Full variable domain (missing parts from reference TRBV2 and TRBJ1-2): EPEVTQTPSHQVTQMGQEVILRCVPISNHLYFYWYRQILGQKVEFLVSFYNNEISEKSEIFDDQFSVERPDGSNFTLKIRSTKLEDSAMYFCASSTYEVYGYTFGSGTRLTVV.

This clone turned up a few times. The genes are TRBV10-3 and TRBJ2-6; tentative D call: TRBD1 (6 bases). Germline CDR1 is ENHRY and CDR2 is SYGVKD. The CDR3 loop spans 18 amino acids. Deletions cut 4 bases from V and 0 bases from J, with 16 bases between. The CDR3 DNA follows: TGTGCCATCAGTGCCGACAGGCGACTTCCCTCTGGGGCCAACGTCCTGACTTTC. This encodes CAISADRRLPSGANVLTF.